What follows are 27 T cell receptor beta chains derived from one specimen sequenced in a study of T cell repertoires in cytomegalovirus infection. Antigens of these TCRs are unknown. TCRdb independently ran MiXCR on the reads; one entry per CDR3 protein. This sample has hundreds of thousands of distinct CDR3 sequences; around 32% occur once, and the top ten carry about an eighth. This specimen was cultured CD8+ T cells from PBMCs, taken from culture after CMV antigen stimulation. The receptors come from a human donor in good health (CMV status not recorded). Some clones in this sample may be carry-over from other donors' samples.

The chain employs TRBV20-1 and TRBJ1-1; D is perhaps TRBD1 (6 bases). The CDR3 is made up of 16 amino acids. Germline V CDR1 and CDR2: DFQATT, SNEGSKA (reference sequence). With 5 bases removed from V and 1 base from J, the gap between germline ends came to 20 bases. The CDR3 coding sequence is TGCAGTGCTCCTGACACACAGGGCCTCGAGAACACTGAAGCTTTCTTT. It specifies CSAPDTQGLENTEAFF.

The chain employs TRBV11-1 and TRBJ1-1, with 8 bases identical to TRBD1. Germline values: CDR1 SGHAT, CDR2 FQDESV (reference sequence). Trimming removed 5 bases from V and 6 bases from J; junction bases left unmatched: 17. This CDR3 contains 17 residues. For the CDR3, the DNA is TGTGCCAGCAGCGGACCCGGACAGGGAGGGGCGAGCTCTGAAGCTTTCTTT. It is translated as CASSGPGQGGASSEAFF.

This clonotype was observed a single time. J is TRBJ2-7 and V is TRBV3-1, with D possibly TRBD1 on 5 matching bases. This CDR3 is 14 amino acids long. Per the germline V gene, CDR1 is LGHDT and CDR2 is YNNKEL (reference sequence). The germline V and J ends were trimmed by 3 bases and 6 bases, with 15 bases remaining between them. Written as DNA, the CDR3 is TGTGCCAGCAGCCAGGGTCAGGGCGATCGCGAGCAGTACTTC. It encodes CASSQGQGDREQYF.

This clonotype has a handful of counts. The chain employs TRBV10-3 and TRBJ2-1; D gene uncertain. The CDR3 runs 11 residues. Trimming took off 6 bases at V and 5 bases at J, with 5 bases between the two ends. Germline V CDR1 and CDR2: ENHRY, SYGVKD. As DNA, the CDR3 is TGTGCCATCAGGAAAGACAATGAGCAGTTCTTC. Translating it yields CAIRKDNEQFF.

Many counts were recorded for this clonotype. V gene TRBV4-2 combines with J gene TRBJ2-2; D is ambiguous. V was cut by 0 bases and J by 2 bases, with 7 bases left in between. Germline loops: CDR1 LGHNA, CDR2 YNFKEQ. This CDR3 comprises 15 residues. CDR3 in amino acids: CASSQERFNTGELFF. The CDR3 nucleotides are TGTGCCAGCAGCCAAGAAAGGTTTAACACCGGGGAGCTGTTTTTT.

As for this clonotype: A much bigger clone sits one base away, suggesting this may be a read error. The V call is TRBV7-6, the J call TRBJ2-3; unclear D gene. Looked up from germline, CDR1 is SGHVS and CDR2 is FNYEAQ. The CDR3 has 12 amino acids. This chain's CDR3 is CVSSLSEDTQYF. CDR3 bases: TGTGTCAGCAGCTTATCAGAAGATACGCAGTATTTT.

This clonotype was seen more than once but under ten times. The chain is built from TRBV7-9 and TRBJ1-1, with D possibly TRBD1 on 6 matching bases. This CDR3 is 14 amino acids long. V lost 5 bases and J 8 bases, leaving 18 bases between the germline ends. Germline values: CDR1 SEHNR, CDR2 FQNEAQ (reference sequence). Here the CDR3 DNA reads TGTGCCAGCAGCGAAACACAGGGATCCTCCGAAGCTTTCTTT. Its protein is CASSETQGSSEAFF.

The CDR3 DNA is TGTGCCAGCAGTTCAGGACTAGCGGGGAACAATGAGCAGTTCTTC. Translated, it gives CASSSGLAGNNEQFF. J is TRBJ2-1 and V is TRBV27; 12 bases fit TRBD2. Germline V lookup: CDR1 MNHEY, CDR2 SMNVEV (reference sequence). V was clipped by 4 bases and J by 5 bases; unmatched bases: 3. CDR3 size: 15 residues.

The chain carries TRBV11-3 and TRBJ2-3, with 10 bases identical to TRBD2. CDR1 and CDR2 (germline): SGHNT, YENEEA. The CDR3 is 18 residues long. The trim removed 5 bases at V and 3 bases at J, leaving 14 bases unmatched. The CDR3 region has the DNA TGTGCCAGCAGCCGCCGGGAGGGAGCGGGGGGGCCGACAGATACGCAGTATTTT. Translating it yields CASSRREGAGGPTDTQYF. Drawing the rest from reference TRBV11-3 and TRBJ2-3, the complete variable domain is EAGVVQSPRYKIIEKKQPVAFWCNPISGHNTLYWYLQNLGQGPELLIRYENEEAVDDSQLPKDRFSAERLKGVDSTLKIQPAELGDSAVYLCASSRREGAGGPTDTQYFGPGTRLTVL.

This chain links TRBV7-9 with TRBJ2-3; weak D call: TRBD2 (6 bases). Per the germline V gene, CDR1 is SEHNR and CDR2 is FQNEAQ (reference sequence). Trimming stripped 1 base from V and 13 bases from J, with 24 bases between. CDR3 length: 16 amino acids. CDR3: CASSLGGTGTHLLEYF. The CDR3 DNA reads as TGTGCCAGCAGCTTAGGAGGGACCGGGACTCATTTACTGGAGTATTTT.

This clonotype appeared a few times. This chain links TRBV4-3 with TRBJ1-5; TRBD1 matches 9 bases. Germline CDR1 and CDR2: LGHNA and YSLEER. The CDR3 has 16 residues. V was pared by 0 bases and J by 6 bases, with 6 bases of the junction left unmatched. The CDR3 sequence: CASSQETGGRSQPQHF. The DNA of the CDR3 is TGCGCCAGCAGCCAAGAAACAGGGGGCAGGAGTCAGCCCCAGCATTTT.

CDR3 sequence (DNA): TGTGCCAGCAGCCCTACAGGTGGGGCAATGAATGAGCAGTTCTTC. Translated: CASSPTGGAMNEQFF. The J gene is TRBJ2-1, the V gene TRBV7-6; D is perhaps TRBD1 (5 bases). Per the germline V gene, CDR1 is SGHVS and CDR2 is FNYEAQ. This CDR3 is 15 amino acids long. Between the trimmed V and J ends, which lost 5 bases and 7 bases, there was a span of 18 bases.

This clonotype was seen only a few times. The chain has TRBV14 and TRBJ2-7; TRBD2 aligns across 7 bases. Germline V gene sequence: CDR1 SGHDN, CDR2 FVKESK. CDR3 length equals 13 residues. V gave up 3 bases and J gave up 6 bases; unmatched junction bases: 5. In DNA, the CDR3 is TGTGCCAGCAGCCAGGGAGGGATAACCGAGCAGTACTTC. Amino acid sequence: CASSQGGITEQYF.

This chain uses TRBV4-3 with TRBJ2-1; perhaps D is TRBD1 or TRBD2 (5 bases each). Germline CDR1 is LGHNA and CDR2 is YSLEER. Between the trimmed V and J ends, which lost 4 bases and 5 bases, there was a span of 6 bases. The CDR3 has 12 amino acids. Written as DNA, the CDR3 is TGCGCCAGCAGCCGGGACGACAATGAGCAGTTCTTC. Amino acids: CASSRDDNEQFF.

The sample holds a few counts of this clonotype. J is TRBJ1-6 and V is TRBV7-9; D is possibly TRBD1 (5 bases). The germline gives CDR1 SEHNR, CDR2 FQNEAQ (reference sequence). V lost 2 bases and J lost 7, with 9 bases in between. This CDR3 contains 14 residues. The CDR3 region has the DNA TGTGCCAGCAGCTTAAGGGACCCCAATTCACCCCTCCACTTT. Residues: CASSLRDPNSPLHF.

J is TRBJ2-2 and V is TRBV7-6; 8 positions agree with TRBD2. The germline CDR1 and CDR2 sequences are SGHVS and FNYEAQ. The length of the CDR3 is 16 residues. V lost 5 bases to trimming and J lost 13 bases; unmatched junction nucleotides: 18. The CDR3: CASSREKRGTPRGLFF. DNA for the CDR3: TGTGCCAGCAGCCGGGAGAAGCGGGGGACACCCAGGGGGCTGTTTTTT.

The gene calls are TRBV2 and TRBJ2-5; no definite D call. CDR3 length: 12 residues. Germline V gene data show CDR1 as SNHLY and CDR2 as FYNNEI. V lost 9 bases, J lost 4 bases, and 12 bases lay in between. CDR3 residues: CASQVPGETQYF. Here the CDR3 DNA reads TGTGCCAGTCAGGTCCCAGGAGAGACCCAGTACTTC. Together with reference TRBV2 and TRBJ2-5, the CDR3 gives the full variable domain: EPEVTQTPSHQVTQMGQEVILRCVPISNHLYFYWYRQILGQKVEFLVSFYNNEISEKSEIFDDQFSVERPDGSNFTLKIRSTKLEDSAMYFCASQVPGETQYFGPGTRLLVL.

The chain recombines TRBV20-1 with TRBJ2-1, with TRBD2 matching over 10 bases. The germline V gene encodes CDR1 DFQATT and CDR2 SNEGSKA (reference sequence). CDR3 length: 15 residues. With V trimmed by 3 bases and J by 3 bases, 5 bases remained unmatched. The CDR3 nucleotides are TGCAGTGCTAGGAAGCGGGGGGGCCTCTACAATGAGCAGTTCTTC. Translating it yields CSARKRGGLYNEQFF.

This clonotype was counted between two and nine times. This chain connects TRBV19 to TRBJ2-2; TRBD1 matches 9 bases. Trimming removed 3 bases from V and 2 bases from J; junction bases left unmatched: 1. This CDR3 region has 15 residues. Germline V lookup: CDR1 LNHDA, CDR2 SQIVND (reference sequence). The CDR3 is CASSMTGGNTGELFF. CDR3 DNA: TGTGCCAGTAGTATGACAGGGGGAAACACCGGGGAGCTGTTTTTT.

The V gene is TRBV2, the J gene TRBJ2-2; no clear D gene. This CDR3 is built from 12 residues. Trimming removed 10 bases at V and 6 bases at J, with 12 bases between. Germline V gene data show CDR1 as SNHLY and CDR2 as FYNNEI. The CDR3: CATLQAAGELFF. As DNA, the CDR3 is TGTGCCACCTTGCAGGCGGCCGGGGAGCTGTTTTTT.

The chain couples TRBV6-2 or TRBV6-3 to TRBJ2-7; TRBD1 might be the D (6 bases). Germline V lookup: CDR1 MNHEY, CDR2 SVGEGT. This CDR3 comprises 13 residues. V was shortened by 4 bases and J by 6 bases, with 13 bases between the two germline ends. CDR3 amino acids: CASSFGQTCEQYV. The DNA for the CDR3 is TGTGCCAGCAGTTTCGGACAGACCTGCGAGCAGTACGTC.

The V call is TRBV4-1, the J call TRBJ1-6; 9 bases are a match to TRBD1. This CDR3 is 17 amino acids long. The germline V gene has CDR1 MGHRA and CDR2 YSYEKL. V was pared by 5 bases and J by 7 bases, with 12 bases of the junction left unmatched. CDR3 residues: CASSSPGTGLENSPLHF. The CDR3 DNA reads as TGCGCCAGCAGCTCCCCCGGGACAGGGTTGGAGAATTCACCCCTCCACTTT.

The table lists this clonotype with a few counts. The rearrangement uses TRBV20-1 and TRBJ2-1; TRBD2 matches at 8 bases. V trimming: 5 bases; J trimming: 0 bases; junction bases outside the gene matches: 9. The CDR3 sequence is 16 residues long. Germline lookup yields CDR1 DFQATT and CDR2 SNEGSKA (reference sequence). CDR3 protein: CSALWSGGHSYNEQFF. CDR3 sequence (DNA): TGCAGTGCTCTTTGGAGCGGGGGACACTCCTACAATGAGCAGTTCTTC.

This clonotype came up many times. The V call is TRBV7-6, the J call TRBJ2-6, with D unclear. V was shortened by 2 bases and J by 4 bases, with 21 bases between the two germline ends. Per germline, CDR1 SGHVS and CDR2 FNYEAQ. The CDR3 runs 19 residues. CDR3 protein: CASSLRATAPISGANVLTF. CDR3 DNA: TGTGCCAGCAGCTTACGGGCCACTGCACCGATTTCCGGGGCCAACGTCCTGACTTTC.

The V and J genes are TRBV7-9 and TRBJ2-7; D uncertain. Trimming took 1 base from V and 2 from J, leaving 12 bases between them. The CDR3 length is 15 residues. The germline CDR1 and CDR2 sequences are SEHNR and FQNEAQ (reference sequence). This CDR3 reads CASSLGVAGPYEQYF. CDR3 bases: TGTGCCAGCAGCTTAGGGGTTGCCGGCCCCTACGAGCAGTACTTC.

CDR3 protein: CASSLRTGAEDTQYF. CDR3 DNA: TGTGCCAGCAGCCTCCGGACAGGGGCAGAAGATACGCAGTATTTT. The gene calls are TRBV14 and TRBJ2-3, with 9 bases aligning to TRBD1. The germline gives CDR1 SGHDN, CDR2 FVKESK. J lost 5 bases, V lost 4 bases, and 7 bases had no gene match. The CDR3 has 15 residues.

The V gene is TRBV27, the J gene TRBJ1-1, with D uncertain. V lost 3 bases, J lost 6 bases, and 17 bases lay in between. Germline V CDR1 and CDR2: MNHEY, SMNVEV (reference sequence). The CDR3 runs to 15 residues. Here the CDR3 reads CASSFNLGTLSEAFF. CDR3 bases: TGTGCCAGCAGTTTCAACCTCGGTACTCTTTCTGAAGCTTTCTTT.